The rows below give T cell receptor beta chains drawn from one sample of a study of T cell changes during pregnancy in multiple sclerosis. The protocol was immunoSEQ multiplex PCR, while the TCRdb copy is restricted to in-frame clones and leaves out a portion. The sample carries roughly 40,000 clones, approximately 94% recorded once. This material consisted of peripheral blood, taken in the third trimester of pregnancy. Every receptor here comes from a female donor with multiple sclerosis, enrolled in a pregnancy study. The CDR3 runs from the conserved cysteine through the conserved F or W. Each record gives: D gene, J gene, clone size, V gene, CDR3 DNA, CDR3 protein. The D gene is left open where the match is weak. Some rows have no size entry. The others give once, few or many, or a class for an expanded clone.

d_gene: -
j_gene: TRBJ2-1
abundance: once
v_gene: TRBV10-3
CDR3nt: TGTGCCATCAGTGAGTATGAACTTCTCAATGAGCAGTTCTTC
CDR3aa: CAISEYELLNEQFF

d_gene: TRBD1
j_gene: TRBJ2-5
abundance: -
v_gene: TRBV5-1
CDR3nt: TGCGCCAGCAGCCCGGACAGGGCGACACCAGAGACCCAGTACTTC
CDR3aa: CASSPDRATPETQYF

d_gene: TRBD2
j_gene: TRBJ2-1
abundance: -
v_gene: TRBV7-9
CDR3nt: TGTGCCAGCAGCCCCGGGCGACTAGCGGGGGGGCCCTACAATGAGCAGTTCTTC
CDR3aa: CASSPGRLAGGPYNEQFF

d_gene: -
j_gene: TRBJ1-1
abundance: -
v_gene: TRBV19
CDR3nt: TGTGCCAGTAGTATCTTGGGGCTCACTGAAGCTTTCTTT
CDR3aa: CASSILGLTEAFF

d_gene: TRBD2
j_gene: TRBJ2-1
abundance: -
v_gene: TRBV2
CDR3nt: TGTGCCAGCAGAAAGTCTAGCGGGGGCCCCTACAATGAGCAGTTCTTC
CDR3aa: CASRKSSGGPYNEQFF

d_gene: -
j_gene: TRBJ1-5
abundance: -
v_gene: TRBV19
CDR3nt: TGTGCCAGTAGTATGATCTCAGATTGGCAGCCCCAGCATTTT
CDR3aa: CASSMISDWQPQHF

d_gene: TRBD1
j_gene: TRBJ1-1
abundance: -
v_gene: TRBV6-1
CDR3nt: TGTGCCAGCCGCCGGGACAGGAACTTTGAAGCTTTCTTT
CDR3aa: CASRRDRNFEAFF

d_gene: TRBD2
j_gene: TRBJ2-7
abundance: -
v_gene: TRBV15
CDR3nt: TGTGCCACCAGCAGCCTGGGACTAGCGGGAGGGGACGAGCAGTACTTC
CDR3aa: CATSSLGLAGGDEQYF

d_gene: TRBD1
j_gene: TRBJ1-3
abundance: -
v_gene: TRBV6-6
CDR3nt: TGTGCCAGCAGAATGACAGGGGGTAGTTCTGGAAACACCATATATTTT
CDR3aa: CASRMTGGSSGNTIYF

d_gene: TRBD1
j_gene: TRBJ2-7
abundance: few
v_gene: TRBV7-9
CDR3nt: TGTGCCAGCAGCCAAGGGACAGGGGCCTACGAGCAGTACTTC
CDR3aa: CASSQGTGAYEQYF

d_gene: TRBD2
j_gene: TRBJ2-7
abundance: -
v_gene: TRBV27
CDR3nt: TGTGCCAGCAGCCCCACTAGCGGGGGCATCTACGAGCAGTACTTC
CDR3aa: CASSPTSGGIYEQYF

d_gene: TRBD2
j_gene: TRBJ2-3
abundance: -
v_gene: TRBV30
CDR3nt: TGTGCCTGGAGTGTTAGCGGGGGGGCAACAGATACGCAGTATTTT
CDR3aa: CAWSVSGGATDTQYF

d_gene: -
j_gene: TRBJ1-3
abundance: -
v_gene: TRBV7-2
CDR3nt: TGTGCCAGCAGCTTAGTCCCTAGAAGTTCCTCTGGAAACACCATATATTTT
CDR3aa: CASSLVPRSSSGNTIYF

d_gene: -
j_gene: TRBJ2-7
abundance: -
v_gene: TRBV7-2
CDR3nt: TGTGCCAGCAGCCCCCAGGATGAGCAGTACTTC
CDR3aa: CASSPQDEQYF

d_gene: -
j_gene: TRBJ1-1
abundance: -
v_gene: TRBV29-1
CDR3nt: TGCAGCGTTGCAAAGGGGGTGGGCACTGAAGCTTTCTTT
CDR3aa: CSVAKGVGTEAFF

d_gene: TRBD2
j_gene: TRBJ2-1
abundance: -
v_gene: TRBV7-3
CDR3nt: TGTGCCAGCAGCTTAATAGCGGGTGGAGCTAGCGGGGGTCGGGAGCAGTTCTTC
CDR3aa: CASSLIAGGASGGREQFF

d_gene: -
j_gene: TRBJ1-2
abundance: -
v_gene: TRBV14
CDR3nt: TGTGCCAGCAGCCAAGAATTGCGGTCTCCCTATGGCTACACCTTC
CDR3aa: CASSQELRSPYGYTF

d_gene: -
j_gene: TRBJ2-3
abundance: -
v_gene: TRBV29-1
CDR3nt: TGCAGCGAGTACAAATCTAGCACAGATACGCAGTATTTT
CDR3aa: CSEYKSSTDTQYF

d_gene: TRBD1
j_gene: TRBJ1-4
abundance: -
v_gene: TRBV5-1
CDR3nt: TGCGCCAGCAGAACCGGGACAGGGTCTGAAAAACTGTTTTTT
CDR3aa: CASRTGTGSEKLFF

d_gene: -
j_gene: TRBJ2-1
abundance: -
v_gene: TRBV28
CDR3nt: TGTGCCAGCAGTTTAGTCGGGGACTACAATGAGCAGTTCTTC
CDR3aa: CASSLVGDYNEQFF

d_gene: TRBD2
j_gene: TRBJ2-3
abundance: -
v_gene: TRBV5-1
CDR3nt: TGCGCCAGCAGCGCGCTTAACGGGGGGGCCGTAGATACGCAGTATTTT
CDR3aa: CASSALNGGAVDTQYF

d_gene: TRBD1
j_gene: TRBJ2-6
abundance: once
v_gene: TRBV6-1
CDR3nt: TGTGCCAGCAGTGAGCGGACAGGGGGCGTCTCTGGGGCCAACGTCCTGACTTTC
CDR3aa: CASSERTGGVSGANVLTF

d_gene: TRBD2
j_gene: TRBJ2-3
abundance: -
v_gene: TRBV7-2
CDR3nt: TGTGCCAGCAGCTTAAGGACTAGCGGGGCTACTAGCACAGATACGCAGTATTTT
CDR3aa: CASSLRTSGATSTDTQYF

d_gene: -
j_gene: TRBJ1-2
abundance: -
v_gene: TRBV28
CDR3nt: TGTGCCATTATGGAGGGAAGGGCGAACTATGGCTACACCTTC
CDR3aa: CAIMEGRANYGYTF

d_gene: -
j_gene: TRBJ2-3
abundance: -
v_gene: TRBV18
CDR3nt: TGTGCCAGCTCACTAATACAGGATACGCAGTATTTT
CDR3aa: CASSLIQDTQYF

d_gene: -
j_gene: TRBJ1-2
abundance: -
v_gene: TRBV11-2
CDR3nt: TGTGCCAGCAGCCCAAGGACAGAACTAGTTTCCGGCTATGGCTACACCTTC
CDR3aa: CASSPRTELVSGYGYTF

d_gene: -
j_gene: TRBJ1-2
abundance: -
v_gene: TRBV6-1
CDR3nt: TGTGCCAGCAGTGAAGCCATAAAGGGAGGAGCTGAACCTAGGAATGGCTACACCTTC
CDR3aa: CASSEAIKGGAEPRNGYTF

d_gene: -
j_gene: TRBJ1-1
abundance: -
v_gene: TRBV5-4
CDR3nt: TGTGCCAGCAGCTTGGGACATACTGAAGCTTTCTTT
CDR3aa: CASSLGHTEAFF

d_gene: -
j_gene: TRBJ1-2
abundance: -
v_gene: TRBV7-9
CDR3nt: TGTGCCAGCAGCTTAGGGTTGTTAGCTAACTATGGCTACACCTTC
CDR3aa: CASSLGLLANYGYTF